This TCR beta chain originates from a study of early T cells in non-severe SARS-CoV-2 infection (dated by TCRdb to the early 2020s). Looking at the study overall: Because TCR sequencing relied on bulk RNA taken from unsorted whole blood, pairing of alpha and beta chains was not possible. What the work shows at the level of the full study, not this receptor alone: Matching against VDJdb was skewed toward anti-spike CD8 responses, likely underestimated virus-specific expansions, and missed private and CD4 specificities.

The cysteine opens and the phenylalanine closes a CDR3 of 15 amino acids. Only the CDR3 DNA is retained, 45 bases long and in frame from the first base. V drops 2 bases and J drops 0 bases, leaving 8 bases in between. The library was made by 5' RACE. These reads were obtained on a NextSeq 500. To correct for sequencing error and PCR bias, the TCR library protocol tagged individual cDNA molecules with unique molecular identifiers. Both TCR alpha and beta chains were sequenced, and tight co-correlation was observed between alpha and beta sequence abundances in each sample. The paper's processing steps were these. Decombinator V4 was used to annotate the V gene, J gene and CDR3 of the TCR sequences. Expanded TCRs were defined as changing significantly between any two time points under a Poisson model with p below 0.0001. Abundances of TCRs were expressed as counts per million after normalisation to the total number of TCRs sequenced in each sample. MAIT TCRs were defined by TRAV1-2 paired with TRAJ12, TRAJ20 or TRAJ33, and iNKT TCRs by TRAV10 paired with TRAJ18. VDJdb, accessed on 1 November 2021, was searched for TCRs annotated for CMV, EBV and SARS-CoV-2, and TCRs annotated for more than one antigen were excluded. Through fastp at Q25 and MiXCR, TCRdb rebuilt clones from the public reads, retaining in-frame beta chains. Under each unique CDR3 protein, matching rows form one entry showing the most common genes and DNA. TCRdb's processing, not the study's, gives the V and J calls here. The sample table contains 20,000 to 25,000 distinct CDR3 sequences; only one count was recorded for 5% to 5.5% of them. Around 11% of the sample rests with the top ten.

This was a case-control study nested in a cohort of healthcare workers in London, UK, who had nasopharyngeal swab PCR tests and blood samples taken every week. Healthcare workers were recruited between 23 and 31 March 2020, during the week of the UK lockdown, and were followed weekly for up to roughly 16 weeks. In its sample, this clonotype was seen a few times. Its antigen is currently not known. No quality values exist for individual bases; no much larger clone is one base distant. The chain is assembled from TRBV12-3 or TRBV12-4 and TRBJ1-5; the best D guess is TRBD1, with 5 bases matching. The sample consisted of whole blood. This sequence originates from an adult who was a healthcare worker with PCR-confirmed SARS-CoV-2 infection or an uninfected control (not recorded which). The CDR3 region: CASSLRGYSNQPQHF. Here is the DNA: TGTGCCAGCAGTTTAAGGGGATATAGCAATCAGCCCCAGCATTTT.